In this sample, the clone carrying this T cell receptor beta chain turned up a few times. Its antigen is as yet unknown. The entry originates in a study of T cell responses to AZD1222 COVID-19 vaccine. Across the whole study: Researchers grouped second doses given at about 4 or about 12 weeks into one pool.

Study results and limitations: In a largely white British group with more females than males, clonal diversity was possibly underestimated. Spike-specific TCR breadth and depth rose after two AZD1222 doses. Epitopes outside B.1.351 and B.1.1.7 mutated regions reportedly drew nearly half of spike TCRs.

Data came from immunoSEQ multiplex PCR; TCRdb stores just in-frame clones and leaves some out. The repertoire holds about 90,000 clones, with around nine tenths as singletons. This CDR3 is built from 14 residues. V lost 2 bases and J lost 6; bases outside the gene matches: 7. Germline V gene sequence: CDR1 LGHDT, CDR2 YNNKEL (reference sequence). Sequenced here: peripheral blood, sampled on day 0 of AZD1222 vaccination. The chain recombines TRBV3-1 (or the pseudogene TRBV3-2) with TRBJ2-7, with TRBD2 identical over 7 bases. This clonotype was obtained from an adult in good health. CDR3 region: CASSQLVLATEQYF. The CDR3 DNA follows: TGTGCCAGCAGCCAACTCGTACTAGCGACCGAGCAGTACTTC.